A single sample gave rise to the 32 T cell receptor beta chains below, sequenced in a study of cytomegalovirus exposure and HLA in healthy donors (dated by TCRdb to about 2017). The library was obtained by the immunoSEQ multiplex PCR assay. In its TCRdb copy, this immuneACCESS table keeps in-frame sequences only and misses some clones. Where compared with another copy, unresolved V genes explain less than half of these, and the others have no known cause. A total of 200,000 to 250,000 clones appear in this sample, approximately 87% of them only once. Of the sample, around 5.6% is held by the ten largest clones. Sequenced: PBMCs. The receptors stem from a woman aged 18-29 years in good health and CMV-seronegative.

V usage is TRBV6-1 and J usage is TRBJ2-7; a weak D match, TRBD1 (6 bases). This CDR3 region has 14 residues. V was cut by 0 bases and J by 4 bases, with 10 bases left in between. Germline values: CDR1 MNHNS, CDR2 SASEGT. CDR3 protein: CASSEAARGYEQYF. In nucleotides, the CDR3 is TGTGCCAGCAGTGAAGCCGCCAGGGGATACGAGCAGTACTTC.

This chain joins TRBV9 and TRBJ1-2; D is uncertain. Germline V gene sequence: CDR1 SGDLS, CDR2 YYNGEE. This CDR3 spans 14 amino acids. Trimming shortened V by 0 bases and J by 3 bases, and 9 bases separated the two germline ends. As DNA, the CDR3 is TGTGCCAGCAGCGTAGCCACATTAGACTATGGCTACACCTTC. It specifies CASSVATLDYGYTF.

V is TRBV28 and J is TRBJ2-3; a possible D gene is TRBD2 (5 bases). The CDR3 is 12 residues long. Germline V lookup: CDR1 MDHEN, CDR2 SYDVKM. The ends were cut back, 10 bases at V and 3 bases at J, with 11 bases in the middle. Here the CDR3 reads CATGRETDTQYF. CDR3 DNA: TGTGCCACCGGCCGGGAAACAGATACGCAGTATTTT.

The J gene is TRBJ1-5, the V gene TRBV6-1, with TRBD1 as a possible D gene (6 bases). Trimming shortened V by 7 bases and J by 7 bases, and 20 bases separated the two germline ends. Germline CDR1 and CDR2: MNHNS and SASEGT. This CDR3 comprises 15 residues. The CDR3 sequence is CASIRGTGSNQPQHF. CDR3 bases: TGTGCCAGCATAAGAGGCACAGGGAGTAACCAGCCCCAGCATTTT.

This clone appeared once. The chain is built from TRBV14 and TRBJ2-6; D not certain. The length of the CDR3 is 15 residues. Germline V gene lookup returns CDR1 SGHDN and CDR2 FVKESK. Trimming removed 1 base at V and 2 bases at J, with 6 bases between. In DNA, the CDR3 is TGTGCCAGCAGCCAAGCGGTGACTGGGGCCAACGTCCTGACTTTC. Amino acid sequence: CASSQAVTGANVLTF.

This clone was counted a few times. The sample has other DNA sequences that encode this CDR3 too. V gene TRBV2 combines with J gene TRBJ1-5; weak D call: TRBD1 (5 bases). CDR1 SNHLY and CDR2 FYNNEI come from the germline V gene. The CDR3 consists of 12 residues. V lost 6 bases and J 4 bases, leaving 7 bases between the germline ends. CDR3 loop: CASRAGNQPQHF. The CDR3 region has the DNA TGTGCCAGCAGGGCAGGGAATCAGCCCCAGCATTTT.

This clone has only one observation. The CDR3 DNA follows: TGTGCCACCAGCGAAAGAAATCAGCCCCAGCATTTT. It specifies CATSERNQPQHF. The chain uses TRBV15 and TRBJ1-5; D gene uncertain. The CDR3 has 12 residues. The germline V gene encodes CDR1 LNHNV and CDR2 YYDKDF (reference sequence). V gave up 5 bases and J gave up 4 bases, with 6 bases separating them. The full variable domain, rest sourced from reference TRBV15 and TRBJ1-5, is DAMVIQNPRYQVTQFGKPVTLSCSQTLNHNVMYWYQQKSSQAPKLLFHYYDKDFNNEADTPDNFQSRRPNTSFCFLDIRSPGLGDTAMYLCATSERNQPQHFGDGTRLSIL.

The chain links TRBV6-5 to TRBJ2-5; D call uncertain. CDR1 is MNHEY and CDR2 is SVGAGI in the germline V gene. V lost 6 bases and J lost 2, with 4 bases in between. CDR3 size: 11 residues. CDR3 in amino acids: CASSQQETQYF. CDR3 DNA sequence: TGTGCCAGCAGCCAACAAGAGACCCAGTACTTC.

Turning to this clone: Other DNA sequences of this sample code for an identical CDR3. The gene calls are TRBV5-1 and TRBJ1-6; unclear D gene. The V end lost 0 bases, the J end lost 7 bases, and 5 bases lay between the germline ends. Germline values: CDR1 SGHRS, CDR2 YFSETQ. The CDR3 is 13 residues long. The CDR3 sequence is CASSLEWNSPLHF. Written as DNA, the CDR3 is TGCGCCAGCAGCTTGGAGTGGAATTCACCCCTCCACTTT.

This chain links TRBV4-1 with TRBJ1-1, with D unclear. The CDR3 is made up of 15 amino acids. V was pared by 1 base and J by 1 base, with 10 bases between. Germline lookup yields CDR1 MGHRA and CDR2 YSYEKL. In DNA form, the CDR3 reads TGCGCCAGCAGCCAAGGATTGGAGTGGAACACTGAAGCTTTCTTT. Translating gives CASSQGLEWNTEAFF.

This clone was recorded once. The CDR3 sequence is CASSEAYGGIILYEQYF. The CDR3 coding sequence is TGTGCCAGCAGTGAAGCCTACGGCGGGATAATCCTCTACGAGCAGTACTTC. The chain combines TRBV6-1 with TRBJ2-7, with a possible D match to TRBD2 (6 bases). CDR3 length: 17 amino acids. The ends were cut back, 0 bases at V and 3 bases at J, with 18 bases in the middle. The germline V gene has CDR1 MNHNS and CDR2 SASEGT.

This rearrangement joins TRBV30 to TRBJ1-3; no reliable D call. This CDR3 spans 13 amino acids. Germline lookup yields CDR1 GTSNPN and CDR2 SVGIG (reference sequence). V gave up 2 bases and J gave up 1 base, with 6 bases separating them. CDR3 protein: CAWSRQSGNTIYF. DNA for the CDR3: TGTGCCTGGAGTCGGCAATCTGGAAACACCATATATTTT.

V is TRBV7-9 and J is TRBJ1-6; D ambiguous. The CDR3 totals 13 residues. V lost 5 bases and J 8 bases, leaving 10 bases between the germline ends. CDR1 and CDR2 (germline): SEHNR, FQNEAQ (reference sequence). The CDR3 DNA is TGTGCCAGCAGCCCTACCCGGGATTCACCCCTCCACTTT. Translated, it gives CASSPTRDSPLHF. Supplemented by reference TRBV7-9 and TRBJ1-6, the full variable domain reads DTGVSQNPRHKITKRGQNVTFRCDPISEHNRLYWYRQTLGQGPEFLTYFQNEAQLEKSRLLSDRFSAERPKGSFSTLEIQRTEQGDSAMYLCASSPTRDSPLHFGNGTRLTVT.

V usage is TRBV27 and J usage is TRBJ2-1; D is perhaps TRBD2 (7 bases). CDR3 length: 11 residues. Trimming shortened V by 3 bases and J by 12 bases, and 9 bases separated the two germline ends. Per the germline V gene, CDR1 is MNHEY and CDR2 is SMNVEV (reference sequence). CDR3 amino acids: CASSLGGAQFF. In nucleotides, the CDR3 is TGTGCCAGCAGTTTGGGGGGGGCGCAGTTCTTC.

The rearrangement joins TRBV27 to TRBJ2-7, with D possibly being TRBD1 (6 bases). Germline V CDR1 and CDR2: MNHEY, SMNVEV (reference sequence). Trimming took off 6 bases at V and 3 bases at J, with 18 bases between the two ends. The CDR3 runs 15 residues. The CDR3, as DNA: TGTGCCAGCAGGAGGCCTCGGGACACATACTACGAGCAGTACTTC. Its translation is CASRRPRDTYYEQYF.

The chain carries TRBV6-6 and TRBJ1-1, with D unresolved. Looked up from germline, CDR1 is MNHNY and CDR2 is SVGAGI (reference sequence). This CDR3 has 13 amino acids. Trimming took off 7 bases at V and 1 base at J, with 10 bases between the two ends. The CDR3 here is CASTRAGNTEAFF. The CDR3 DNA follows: TGTGCCAGCACGCGGGCGGGGAACACTGAAGCTTTCTTT.

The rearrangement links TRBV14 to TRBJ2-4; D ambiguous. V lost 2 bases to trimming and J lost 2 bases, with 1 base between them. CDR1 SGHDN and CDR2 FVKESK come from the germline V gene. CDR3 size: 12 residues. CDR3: CASSQSKNIQYF. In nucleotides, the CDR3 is TGTGCCAGCAGCCAATCCAAAAACATTCAGTACTTC.

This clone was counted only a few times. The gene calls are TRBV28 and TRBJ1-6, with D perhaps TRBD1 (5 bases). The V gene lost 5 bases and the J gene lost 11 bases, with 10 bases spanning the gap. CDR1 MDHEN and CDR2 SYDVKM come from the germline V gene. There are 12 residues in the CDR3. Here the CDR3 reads CASSIGAPPLHF. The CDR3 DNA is TGTGCCAGCAGTATCGGGGCTCCACCCCTCCACTTT.

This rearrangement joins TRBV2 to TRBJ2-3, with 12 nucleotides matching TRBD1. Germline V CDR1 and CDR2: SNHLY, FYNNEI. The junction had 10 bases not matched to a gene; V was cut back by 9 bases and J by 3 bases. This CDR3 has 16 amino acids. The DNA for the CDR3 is TGTGCCAGGGGGACAGGGGGCAGGGGAGTAACAGATACGCAGTATTTT. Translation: CARGTGGRGVTDTQYF.

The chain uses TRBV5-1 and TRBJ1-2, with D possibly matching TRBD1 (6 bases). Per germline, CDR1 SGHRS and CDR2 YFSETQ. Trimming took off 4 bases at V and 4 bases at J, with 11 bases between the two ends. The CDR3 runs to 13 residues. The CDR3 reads CASSLGTSYGYTF. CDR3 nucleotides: TGCGCCAGCAGCCTAGGGACAAGCTATGGCTACACCTTC.

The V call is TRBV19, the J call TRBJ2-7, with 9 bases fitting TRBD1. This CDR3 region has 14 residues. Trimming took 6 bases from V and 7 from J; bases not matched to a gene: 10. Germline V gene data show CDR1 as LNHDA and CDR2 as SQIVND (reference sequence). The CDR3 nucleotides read TGTGCCAGTAGCCTGACAGGGGGTAAGCGGGAGCAGTACTTC. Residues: CASSLTGGKREQYF.

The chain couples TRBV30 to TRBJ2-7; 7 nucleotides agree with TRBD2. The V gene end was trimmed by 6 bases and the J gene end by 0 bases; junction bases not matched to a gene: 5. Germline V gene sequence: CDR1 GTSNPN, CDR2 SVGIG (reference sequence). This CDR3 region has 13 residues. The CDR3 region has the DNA TGTGCCTGTCGAGCGGGGAACTCCTACGAGCAGTACTTC. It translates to CACRAGNSYEQYF.

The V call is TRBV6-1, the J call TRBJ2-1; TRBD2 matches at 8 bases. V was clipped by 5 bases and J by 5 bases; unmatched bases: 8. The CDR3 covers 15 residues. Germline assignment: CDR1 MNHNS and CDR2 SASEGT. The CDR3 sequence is CASSTSGGGNNEQFF. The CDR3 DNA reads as TGTGCCAGCAGTACTAGCGGTGGAGGTAACAATGAGCAGTTCTTC.

The CDR3 DNA reads as TGTGCCAGCAGCTTGGCGGGGGCAACCGGGGAGCTGTTTTTT. It specifies CASSLAGATGELFF. The chain employs TRBV5-6 and TRBJ2-2; perhaps D is TRBD1 or TRBD2 (6 bases each). V shed 0 bases and J shed 5 bases, with 8 bases lying between them. This CDR3 is 14 amino acids long. Germline V gene data show CDR1 as SGHDT and CDR2 as YYEEEE.

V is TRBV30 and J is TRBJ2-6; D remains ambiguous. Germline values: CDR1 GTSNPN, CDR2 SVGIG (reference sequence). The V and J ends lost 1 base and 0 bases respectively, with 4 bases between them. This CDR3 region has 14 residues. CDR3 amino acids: CAWSGVSGANVLTF. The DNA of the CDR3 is TGTGCCTGGAGTGGGGTCTCTGGGGCCAACGTCCTGACTTTC.

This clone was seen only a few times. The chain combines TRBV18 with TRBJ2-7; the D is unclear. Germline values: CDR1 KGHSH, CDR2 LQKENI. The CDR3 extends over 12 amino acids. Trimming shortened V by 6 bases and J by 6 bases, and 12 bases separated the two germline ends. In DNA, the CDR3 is TGTGCCAGCTCGCCCCTTACTGGCGAGCAGTACTTC. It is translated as CASSPLTGEQYF. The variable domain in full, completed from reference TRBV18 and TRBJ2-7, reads NAGVMQNPRHLVRRRGQEARLRCSPMKGHSHVYWYRQLPEEGLKFMVYLQKENIIDESGMPKERFSAEFPKEGPSILRIQQVVRGDSAAYFCASSPLTGEQYFGPGTRLTVT.

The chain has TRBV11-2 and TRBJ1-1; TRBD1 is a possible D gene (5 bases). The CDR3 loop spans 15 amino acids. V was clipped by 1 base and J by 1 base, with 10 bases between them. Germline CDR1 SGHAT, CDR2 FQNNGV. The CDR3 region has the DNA TGTGCCAGCAGCTTAGCAGGGAACAGGAACACTGAAGCTTTCTTT. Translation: CASSLAGNRNTEAFF.

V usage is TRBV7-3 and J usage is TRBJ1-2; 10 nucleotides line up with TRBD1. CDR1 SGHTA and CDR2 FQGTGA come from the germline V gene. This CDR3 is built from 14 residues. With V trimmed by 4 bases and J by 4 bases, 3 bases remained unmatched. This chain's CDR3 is CASSSGQGSYGYTF. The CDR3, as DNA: TGTGCCAGCAGCTCGGGACAGGGGAGCTATGGCTACACCTTC. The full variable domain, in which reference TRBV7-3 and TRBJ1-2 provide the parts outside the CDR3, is GAGVSQTPSNKVTEKGKYVELRCDPISGHTALYWYRQSLGQGPEFLIYFQGTGAADDSGLPNDRFFAVRPEGSVSTLKIQRTERGDSAVYLCASSSGQGSYGYTFGSGTRLTVV.

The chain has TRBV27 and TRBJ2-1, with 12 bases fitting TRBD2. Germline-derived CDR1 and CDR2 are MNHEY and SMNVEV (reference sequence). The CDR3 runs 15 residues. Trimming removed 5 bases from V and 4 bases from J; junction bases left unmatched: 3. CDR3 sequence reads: CASSLAGGRYNEQFF. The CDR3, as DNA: TGTGCCAGCAGTCTAGCGGGAGGGAGATACAATGAGCAGTTCTTC.

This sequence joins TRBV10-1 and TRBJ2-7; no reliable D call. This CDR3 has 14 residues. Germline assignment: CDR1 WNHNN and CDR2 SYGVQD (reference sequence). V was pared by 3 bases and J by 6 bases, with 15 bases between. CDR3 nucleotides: TGCGCCAGCAGTGACCACGGGCAGGCCCGCGAGCAGTACTTC. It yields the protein CASSDHGQAREQYF.

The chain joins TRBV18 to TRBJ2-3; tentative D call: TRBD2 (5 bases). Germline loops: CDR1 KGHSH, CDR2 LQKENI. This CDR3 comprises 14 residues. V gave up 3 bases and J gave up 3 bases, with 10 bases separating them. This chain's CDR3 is CASSPGGRTDTQYF. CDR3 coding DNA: TGTGCCAGCTCACCCGGCGGGCGTACAGATACGCAGTATTTT.

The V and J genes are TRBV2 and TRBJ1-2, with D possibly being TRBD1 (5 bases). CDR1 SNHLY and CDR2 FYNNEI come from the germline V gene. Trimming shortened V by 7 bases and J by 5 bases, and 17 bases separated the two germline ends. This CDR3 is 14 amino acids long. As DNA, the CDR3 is TGTGCCAGCATTCCGGGACGGCTCTCATATGGCTACACCTTC. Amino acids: CASIPGRLSYGYTF.